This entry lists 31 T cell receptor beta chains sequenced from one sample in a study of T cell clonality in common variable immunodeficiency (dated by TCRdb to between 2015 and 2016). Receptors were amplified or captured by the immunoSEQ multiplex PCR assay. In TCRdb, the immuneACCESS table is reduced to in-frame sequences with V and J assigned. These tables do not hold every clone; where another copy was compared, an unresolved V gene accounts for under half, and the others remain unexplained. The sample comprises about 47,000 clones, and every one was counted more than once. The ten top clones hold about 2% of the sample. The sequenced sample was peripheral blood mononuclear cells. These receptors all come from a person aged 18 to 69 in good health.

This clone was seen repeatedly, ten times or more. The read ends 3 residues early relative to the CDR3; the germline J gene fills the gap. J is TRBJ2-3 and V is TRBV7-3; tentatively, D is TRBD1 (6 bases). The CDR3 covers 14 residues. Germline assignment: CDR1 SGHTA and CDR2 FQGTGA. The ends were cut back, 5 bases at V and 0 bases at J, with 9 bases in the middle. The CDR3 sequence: CASSPGASTDTQYF. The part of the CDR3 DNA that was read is TGTGCCAGCAGCCCAGGGGCTAGCACAGATACG.

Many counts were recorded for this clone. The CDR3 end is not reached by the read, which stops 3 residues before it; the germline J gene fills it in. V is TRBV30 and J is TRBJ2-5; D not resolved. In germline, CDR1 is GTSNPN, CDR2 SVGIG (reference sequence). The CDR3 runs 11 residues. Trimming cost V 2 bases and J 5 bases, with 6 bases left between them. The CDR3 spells CAWSILETQYF. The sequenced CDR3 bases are TGTGCCTGGAGTATCCTTGAGACC.

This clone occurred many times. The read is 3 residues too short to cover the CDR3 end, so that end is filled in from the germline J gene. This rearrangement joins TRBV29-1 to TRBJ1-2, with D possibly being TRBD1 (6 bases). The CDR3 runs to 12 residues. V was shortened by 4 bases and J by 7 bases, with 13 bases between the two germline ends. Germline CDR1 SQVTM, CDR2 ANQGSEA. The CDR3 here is CSVAGQSSGYTF. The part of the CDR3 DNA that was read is TGCAGCGTTGCGGGACAAAGTAGTGGC.

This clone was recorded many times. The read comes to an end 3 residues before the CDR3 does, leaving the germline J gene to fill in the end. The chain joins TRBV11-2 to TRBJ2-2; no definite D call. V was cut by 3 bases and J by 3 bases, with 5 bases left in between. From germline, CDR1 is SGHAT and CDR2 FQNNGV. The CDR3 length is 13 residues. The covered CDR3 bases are TGTGCCAGCAGCTTCCGCGACACCGGGGAG. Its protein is CASSFRDTGE. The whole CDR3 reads CASSFRDTGELFF.

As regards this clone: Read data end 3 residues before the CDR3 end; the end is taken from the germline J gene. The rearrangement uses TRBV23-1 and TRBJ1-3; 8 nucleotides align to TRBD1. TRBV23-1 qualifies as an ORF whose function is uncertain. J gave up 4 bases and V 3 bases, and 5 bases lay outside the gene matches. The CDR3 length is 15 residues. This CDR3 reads CASSQQQGGGNTIYF. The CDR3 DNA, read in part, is TGCGCCAGCAGTCAGCAACAGGGGGGGGGAAACACC.

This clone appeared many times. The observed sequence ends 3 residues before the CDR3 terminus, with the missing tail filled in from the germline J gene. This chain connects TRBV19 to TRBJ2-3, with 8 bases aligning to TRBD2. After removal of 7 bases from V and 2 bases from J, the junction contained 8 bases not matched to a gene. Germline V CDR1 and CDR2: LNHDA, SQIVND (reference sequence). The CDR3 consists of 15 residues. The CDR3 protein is CASTTGGFSTDTQYF. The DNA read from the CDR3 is TGTGCCAGTACCACGGGGGGGTTTTCCACAGATACG.

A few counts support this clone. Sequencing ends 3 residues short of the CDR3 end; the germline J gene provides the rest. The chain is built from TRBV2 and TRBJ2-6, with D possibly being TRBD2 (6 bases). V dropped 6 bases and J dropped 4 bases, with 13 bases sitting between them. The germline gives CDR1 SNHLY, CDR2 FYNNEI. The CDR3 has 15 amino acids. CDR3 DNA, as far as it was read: TGTGCCAGCAGCGCCAAGCGGGCGGGGGCCAACGTC. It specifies CASSAKRAGANV. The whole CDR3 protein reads CASSAKRAGANVLTF. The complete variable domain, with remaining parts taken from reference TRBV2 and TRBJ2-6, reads EPEVTQTPSHQVTQMGQEVILRCVPISNHLYFYWYRQILGQKVEFLVSFYNNEISEKSEIFDDQFSVERPDGSNFTLKIRSTKLEDSAMYFCASSAKRAGANVLTFGAGSRLTVL.

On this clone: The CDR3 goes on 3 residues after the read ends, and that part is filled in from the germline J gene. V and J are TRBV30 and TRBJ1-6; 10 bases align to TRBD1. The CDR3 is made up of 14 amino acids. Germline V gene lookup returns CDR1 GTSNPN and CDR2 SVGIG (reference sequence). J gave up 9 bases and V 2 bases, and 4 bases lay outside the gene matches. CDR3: CAWSRDRGGSPLHF. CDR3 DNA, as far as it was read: TGTGCCTGGAGTCGGGACAGGGGTGGTTCACCC. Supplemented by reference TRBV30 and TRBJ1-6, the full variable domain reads SQTIHQWPATLVQPVGSPLSLECTVEGTSNPNLYWYRQAAGRGLQLLFYSVGIGQISSEVPQNLSASRPQDRQFILSSKKLLLSDSGFYLCAWSRDRGGSPLHFGNGTRLTVT.

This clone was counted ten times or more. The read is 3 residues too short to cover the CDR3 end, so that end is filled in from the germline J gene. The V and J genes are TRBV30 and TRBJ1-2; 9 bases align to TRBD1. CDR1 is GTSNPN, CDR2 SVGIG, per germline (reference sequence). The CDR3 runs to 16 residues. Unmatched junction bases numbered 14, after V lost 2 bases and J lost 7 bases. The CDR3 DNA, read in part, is TGTGCCTGGAGTATACAGGGGGCGAGTTTTTGGGTTGGC. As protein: CAWSIQGASFWVG. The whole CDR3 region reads CAWSIQGASFWVGYTF.

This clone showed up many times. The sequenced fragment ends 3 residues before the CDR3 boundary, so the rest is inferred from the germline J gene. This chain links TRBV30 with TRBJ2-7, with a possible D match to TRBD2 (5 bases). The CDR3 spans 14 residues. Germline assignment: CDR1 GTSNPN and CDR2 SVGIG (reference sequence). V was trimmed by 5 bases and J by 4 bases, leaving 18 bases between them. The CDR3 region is CAWSHRLLRYEQYF. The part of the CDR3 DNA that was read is TGTGCCTGGTCTCATAGACTACTCAGGTACGAG.

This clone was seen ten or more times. Incomplete CDR3 DNA: TGCAGTGCTAAGACAGGGGTCCTATCCAGCTCCTACAATGAG. This encodes CSAKTGVLSSSYNE. The entire CDR3 protein reads CSAKTGVLSSSYNEQFF. The chain is built from TRBV20-1 and TRBJ2-1; 8 nucleotides line up with TRBD1. With the read ending 3 residues before the CDR3 end, the germline J gene is used to fill in that end. Germline V CDR1 and CDR2: DFQATT, SNEGSKA (reference sequence). V lost 4 bases and J lost 0; bases outside the gene matches: 11. This CDR3 comprises 17 residues.

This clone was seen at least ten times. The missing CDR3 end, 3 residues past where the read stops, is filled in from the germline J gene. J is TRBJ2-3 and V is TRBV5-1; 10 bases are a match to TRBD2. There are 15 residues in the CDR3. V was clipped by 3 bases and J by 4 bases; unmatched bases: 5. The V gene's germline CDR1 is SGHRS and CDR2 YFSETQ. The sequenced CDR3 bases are TGCGCCAGCAGCTCGACCGGGACTAGCGCAGATACG. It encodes CASSSTGTSADT. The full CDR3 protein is CASSSTGTSADTQYF.

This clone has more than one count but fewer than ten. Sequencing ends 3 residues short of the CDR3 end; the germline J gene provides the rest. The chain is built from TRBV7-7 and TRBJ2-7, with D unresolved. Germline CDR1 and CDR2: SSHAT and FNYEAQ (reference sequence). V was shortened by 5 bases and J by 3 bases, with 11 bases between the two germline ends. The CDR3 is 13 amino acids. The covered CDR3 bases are TGTGCCAGCAGCCCCGGTAGAAACTACGAG. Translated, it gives CASSPGRNYE. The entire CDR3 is CASSPGRNYEQYF.

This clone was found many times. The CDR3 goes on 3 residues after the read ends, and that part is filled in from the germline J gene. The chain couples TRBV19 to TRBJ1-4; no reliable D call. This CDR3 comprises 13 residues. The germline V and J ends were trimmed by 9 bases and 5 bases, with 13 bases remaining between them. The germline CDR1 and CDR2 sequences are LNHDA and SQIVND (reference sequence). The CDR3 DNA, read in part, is TGTGCCAGCGGACTTAGTGCGAATGAAAAA. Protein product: CASGLSANEK. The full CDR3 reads CASGLSANEKLFF.

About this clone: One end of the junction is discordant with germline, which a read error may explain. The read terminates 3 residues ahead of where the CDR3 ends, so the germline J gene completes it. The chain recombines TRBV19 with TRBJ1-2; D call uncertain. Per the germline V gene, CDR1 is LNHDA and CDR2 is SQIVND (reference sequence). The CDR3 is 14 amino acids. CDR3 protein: CASSIGSLNYGYTF. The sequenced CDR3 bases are TGTGCCAGTAGTATAGGCAGCCTCAACTATGGA. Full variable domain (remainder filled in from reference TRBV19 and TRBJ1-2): DGGITQSPKYLFRKEGQNVTLSCEQNLNHDAMYWYRQDPGQGLRLIYYSQIVNDFQKGDIAEGYSVSREKKESFPLTVTSAQKNPTAFYLCASSIGSLNYGYTFGSGTRLTVV.

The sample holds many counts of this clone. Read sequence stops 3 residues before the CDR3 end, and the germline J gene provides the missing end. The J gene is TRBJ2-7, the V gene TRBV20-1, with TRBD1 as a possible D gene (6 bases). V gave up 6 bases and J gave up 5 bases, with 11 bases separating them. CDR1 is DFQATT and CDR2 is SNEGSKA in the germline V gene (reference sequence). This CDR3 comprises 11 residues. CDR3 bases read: TGCAGTGCCACAGGGATCAACGAG. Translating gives CSATGINE. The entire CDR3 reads CSATGINEQYF.

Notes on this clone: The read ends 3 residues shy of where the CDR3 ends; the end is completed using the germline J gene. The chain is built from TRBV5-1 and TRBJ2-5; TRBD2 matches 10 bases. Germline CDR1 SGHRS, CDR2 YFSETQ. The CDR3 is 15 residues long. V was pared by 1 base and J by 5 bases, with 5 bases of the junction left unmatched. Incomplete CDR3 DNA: TGCGCCAGCAGCTTGACTAGCGGGACTTGGGAGACC. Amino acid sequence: CASSLTSGTWET. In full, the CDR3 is CASSLTSGTWETQYF.

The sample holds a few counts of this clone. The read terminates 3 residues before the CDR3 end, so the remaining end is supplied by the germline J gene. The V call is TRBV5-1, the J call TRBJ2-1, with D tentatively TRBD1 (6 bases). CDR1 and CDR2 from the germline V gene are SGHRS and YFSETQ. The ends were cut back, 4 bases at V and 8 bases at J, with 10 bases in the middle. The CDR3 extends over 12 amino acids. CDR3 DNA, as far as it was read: TGCGCCAGCAGCATCTCAGGGGATGAG. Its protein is CASSISGDE. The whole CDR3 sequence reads CASSISGDEQFF.

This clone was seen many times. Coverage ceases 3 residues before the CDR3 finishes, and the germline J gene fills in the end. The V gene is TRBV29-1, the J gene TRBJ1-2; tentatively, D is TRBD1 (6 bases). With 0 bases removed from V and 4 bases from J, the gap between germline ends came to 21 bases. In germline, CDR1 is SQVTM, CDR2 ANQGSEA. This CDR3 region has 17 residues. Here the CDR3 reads CSVEESTRGAAAYGYTF. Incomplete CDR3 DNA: TGCAGCGTTGAAGAATCAACGCGGGGGGCGGCGGCCTATGGC.

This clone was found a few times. The part of the CDR3 DNA that was read is TGTGCCAGCTCACCACAGAAGGGTCGGGGAACTGAA. It yields the protein CASSPQKGRGTE. The complete CDR3 protein is CASSPQKGRGTEAFF. V usage is TRBV18 and J usage is TRBJ1-1; no firm D call. Sequencing ends 3 residues short of the CDR3 end; the germline J gene provides the rest. This CDR3 comprises 15 residues. Germline CDR1 KGHSH, CDR2 LQKENI. The ends were cut back, 1 base at V and 5 bases at J, with 14 bases in the middle.

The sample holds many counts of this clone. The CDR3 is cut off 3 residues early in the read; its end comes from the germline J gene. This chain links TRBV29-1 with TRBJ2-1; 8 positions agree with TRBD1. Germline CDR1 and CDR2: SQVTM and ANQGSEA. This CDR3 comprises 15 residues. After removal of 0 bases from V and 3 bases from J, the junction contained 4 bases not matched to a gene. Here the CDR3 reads CSVEDKGQVYNEQFF. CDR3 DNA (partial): TGCAGCGTTGAAGATAAGGGACAGGTCTACAATGAG.

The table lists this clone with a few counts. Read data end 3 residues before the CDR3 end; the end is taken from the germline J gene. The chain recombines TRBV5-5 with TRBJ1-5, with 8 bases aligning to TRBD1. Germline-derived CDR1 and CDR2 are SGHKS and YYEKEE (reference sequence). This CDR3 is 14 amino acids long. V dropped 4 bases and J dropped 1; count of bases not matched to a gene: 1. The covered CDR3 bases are TGTGCCAGCAGCAGGACAGGGAGCAATCAGCCC. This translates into CASSRTGSNQP. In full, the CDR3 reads CASSRTGSNQPQHF.

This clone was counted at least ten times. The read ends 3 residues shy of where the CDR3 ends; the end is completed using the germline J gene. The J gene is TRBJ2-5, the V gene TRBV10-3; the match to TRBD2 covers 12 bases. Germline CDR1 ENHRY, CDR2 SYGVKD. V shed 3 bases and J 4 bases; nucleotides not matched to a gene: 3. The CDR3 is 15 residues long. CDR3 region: CAISEEGLAGETQYF. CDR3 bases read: TGTGCCATCAGTGAAGAGGGACTAGCGGGAGAGACC.

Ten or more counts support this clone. The CDR3 reads CASSFSGVAGGETQYF. The sequenced part of the CDR3 DNA is TGTGCCAGCAGCTTTTCAGGGGTAGCGGGCGGGGAGACC. The chain employs TRBV7-7 and TRBJ2-5; possibly TRBD2 for D (7 bases). The read stops 3 residues short of the end of the CDR3; the missing end is completed from the germline J gene. This CDR3 region has 16 residues. Trimming cost V 3 bases and J 5 bases, with 19 bases left between them. Germline V lookup: CDR1 SSHAT, CDR2 FNYEAQ (reference sequence).

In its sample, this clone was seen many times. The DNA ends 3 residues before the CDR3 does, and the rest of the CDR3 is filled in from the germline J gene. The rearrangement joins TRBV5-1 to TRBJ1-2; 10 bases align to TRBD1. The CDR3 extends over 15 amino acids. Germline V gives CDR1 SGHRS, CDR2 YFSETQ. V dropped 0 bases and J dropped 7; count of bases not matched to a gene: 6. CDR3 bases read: TGCGCCAGCAGCTTGGCGGGACAGGGGCTTTCTGGC. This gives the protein CASSLAGQGLSG. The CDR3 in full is CASSLAGQGLSGYTF. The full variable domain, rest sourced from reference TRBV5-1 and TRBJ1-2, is KAGVTQTPRYLIKTRGQQVTLSCSPISGHRSVSWYQQTPGQGLQFLFEYFSETQRNKGNFPGRFSGRQFSNSRSEMNVSTLELGDSALYLCASSLAGQGLSGYTFGSGTRLTVV.

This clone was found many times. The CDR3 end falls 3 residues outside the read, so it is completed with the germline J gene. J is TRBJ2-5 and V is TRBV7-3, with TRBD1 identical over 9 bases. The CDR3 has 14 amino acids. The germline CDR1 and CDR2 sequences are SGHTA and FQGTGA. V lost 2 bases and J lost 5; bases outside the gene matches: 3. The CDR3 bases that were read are TGTGCCAGCAGCTTAGACAGGGGGAGGGAGACC. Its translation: CASSLDRGRET. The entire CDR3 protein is CASSLDRGRETQYF. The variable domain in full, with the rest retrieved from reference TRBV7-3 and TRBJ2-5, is GAGVSQTPSNKVTEKGKYVELRCDPISGHTALYWYRQSLGQGPEFLIYFQGTGAADDSGLPNDRFFAVRPEGSVSTLKIQRTERGDSAVYLCASSLDRGRETQYFGPGTRLLVL.

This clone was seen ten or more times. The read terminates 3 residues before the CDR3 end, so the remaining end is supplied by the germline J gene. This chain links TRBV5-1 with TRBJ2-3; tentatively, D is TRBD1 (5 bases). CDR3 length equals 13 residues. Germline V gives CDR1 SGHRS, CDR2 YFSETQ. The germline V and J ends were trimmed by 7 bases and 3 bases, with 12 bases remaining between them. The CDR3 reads CASGPGNTDTQYF. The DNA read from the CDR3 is TGCGCCAGCGGCCCAGGGAATACAGATACG.

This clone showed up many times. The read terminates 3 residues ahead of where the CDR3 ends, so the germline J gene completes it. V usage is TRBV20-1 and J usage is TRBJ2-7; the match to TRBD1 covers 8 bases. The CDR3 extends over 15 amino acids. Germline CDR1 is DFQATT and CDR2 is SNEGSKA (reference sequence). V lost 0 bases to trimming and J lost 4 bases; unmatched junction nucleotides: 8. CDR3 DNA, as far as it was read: TGCAGTGCTAGAGAGGGCCAGGGGGCGAGGTACGAG. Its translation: CSAREGQGARYE. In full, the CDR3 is CSAREGQGARYEQYF.

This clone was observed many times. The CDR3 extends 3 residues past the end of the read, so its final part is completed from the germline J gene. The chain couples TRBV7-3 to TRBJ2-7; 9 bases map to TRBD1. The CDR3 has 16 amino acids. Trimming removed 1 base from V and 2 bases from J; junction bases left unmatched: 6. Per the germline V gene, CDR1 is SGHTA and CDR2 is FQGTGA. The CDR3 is CASSLKMGQGAYEQYF. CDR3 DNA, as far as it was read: TGTGCCAGCAGCTTAAAGATGGGACAGGGTGCCTACGAG. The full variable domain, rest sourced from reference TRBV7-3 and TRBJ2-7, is GAGVSQTPSNKVTEKGKYVELRCDPISGHTALYWYRQSLGQGPEFLIYFQGTGAADDSGLPNDRFFAVRPEGSVSTLKIQRTERGDSAVYLCASSLKMGQGAYEQYFGPGTRLTVT.

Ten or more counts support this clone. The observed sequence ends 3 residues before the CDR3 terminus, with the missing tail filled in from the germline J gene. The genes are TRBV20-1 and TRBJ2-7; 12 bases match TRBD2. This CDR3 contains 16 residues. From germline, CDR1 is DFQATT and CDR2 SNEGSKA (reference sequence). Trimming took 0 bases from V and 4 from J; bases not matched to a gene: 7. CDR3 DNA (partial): TGCAGTGCTAGAGATTTAGGACTAGCGGGATTATACGAG. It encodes CSARDLGLAGLYE. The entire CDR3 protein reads CSARDLGLAGLYEQYF.

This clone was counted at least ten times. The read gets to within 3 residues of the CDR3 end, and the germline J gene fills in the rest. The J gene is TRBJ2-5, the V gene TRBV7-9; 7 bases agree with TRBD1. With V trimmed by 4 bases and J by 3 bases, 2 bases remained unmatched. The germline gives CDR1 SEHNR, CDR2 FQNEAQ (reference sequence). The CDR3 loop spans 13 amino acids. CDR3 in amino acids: CASSSTGKETQYF. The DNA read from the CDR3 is TGTGCCAGCAGCTCGACAGGGAAAGAGACC. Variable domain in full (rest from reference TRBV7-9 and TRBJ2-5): DTGVSQNPRHKITKRGQNVTFRCDPISEHNRLYWYRQTLGQGPEFLTYFQNEAQLEKSRLLSDRFSAERPKGSFSTLEIQRTEQGDSAMYLCASSSTGKETQYFGPGTRLLVL.